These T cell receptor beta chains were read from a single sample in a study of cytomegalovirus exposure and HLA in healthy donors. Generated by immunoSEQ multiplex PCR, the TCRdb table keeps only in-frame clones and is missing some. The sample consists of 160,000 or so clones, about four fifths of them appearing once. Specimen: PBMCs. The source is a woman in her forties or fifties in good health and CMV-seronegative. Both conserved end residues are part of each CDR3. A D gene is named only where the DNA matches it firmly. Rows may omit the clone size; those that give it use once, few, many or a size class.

cdr3_nt: TGCGCCAGCAGCTTGGCGGGAGGGCCGGAGACCCAGTACTTC; cdr3_aa: CASSLAGGPETQYF; cdr3_length: 14; d_call: TRBD2; j_call: TRBJ2-5; clone_size: -; v_call: TRBV5-1
cdr3_nt: TGTGCCAGCAGCTTAGCGAGACTGGACTACGAGCAGTACTTC; cdr3_aa: CASSLARLDYEQYF; cdr3_length: 14; d_call: -; j_call: TRBJ2-7; clone_size: few; v_call: TRBV7-2
cdr3_nt: TGTTCCAGCAGCATGGACAGGGGCTACACCTTC; cdr3_aa: CSSSMDRGYTF; cdr3_length: 11; d_call: TRBD1; j_call: TRBJ1-2; clone_size: -; v_call: TRBV7-9
cdr3_nt: TGTGCCAGCAGCTCTCGACAAGACCCCAATGAGCAGTTCTTC; cdr3_aa: CASSSRQDPNEQFF; cdr3_length: 14; d_call: -; j_call: TRBJ2-1; clone_size: once; v_call: TRBV13
cdr3_nt: TGTGCCAGCAGCTTAGAGGCGGGAGGTTATAGCAATCAGCCCCAGCATTTT; cdr3_aa: CASSLEAGGYSNQPQHF; cdr3_length: 17; d_call: -; j_call: TRBJ1-5; clone_size: -; v_call: TRBV7-8
cdr3_nt: TGCAGCGTTGTCCCGGAGTCGAACACTGAAGCTTTCTTT; cdr3_aa: CSVVPESNTEAFF; cdr3_length: 13; d_call: -; j_call: TRBJ1-1; clone_size: -; v_call: TRBV29-1
cdr3_nt: TGTGCCAGCAGCCTCAAAGGGGGCACAGATACGCAGTATTTT; cdr3_aa: CASSLKGGTDTQYF; cdr3_length: 14; d_call: -; j_call: TRBJ2-3; clone_size: -; v_call: TRBV6-5
cdr3_nt: TGTGCCAGCAGCCCGGGGCCCCCGACAGGGGGCATTCTCTACGAGCAGTACTTC; cdr3_aa: CASSPGPPTGGILYEQYF; cdr3_length: 18; d_call: TRBD1; j_call: TRBJ2-7; clone_size: once; v_call: TRBV9
cdr3_nt: TGTGCCTGGATCCTGGGGGGGAGCACTGAAGCTTTCTTT; cdr3_aa: CAWILGGSTEAFF; cdr3_length: 13; d_call: -; j_call: TRBJ1-1; clone_size: -; v_call: TRBV30
cdr3_nt: TGTGCCAGCAGCCTCGGGGGTGGGGAGACCCAGTACTTC; cdr3_aa: CASSLGGGETQYF; cdr3_length: 13; d_call: -; j_call: TRBJ2-5; clone_size: -; v_call: TRBV9
cdr3_nt: TGTGCCAGCAGCGCGGGGAGGTGGATTACTAATGAAAAACTGTTTTTT; cdr3_aa: CASSAGRWITNEKLFF; cdr3_length: 16; d_call: -; j_call: TRBJ1-4; clone_size: -; v_call: TRBV9